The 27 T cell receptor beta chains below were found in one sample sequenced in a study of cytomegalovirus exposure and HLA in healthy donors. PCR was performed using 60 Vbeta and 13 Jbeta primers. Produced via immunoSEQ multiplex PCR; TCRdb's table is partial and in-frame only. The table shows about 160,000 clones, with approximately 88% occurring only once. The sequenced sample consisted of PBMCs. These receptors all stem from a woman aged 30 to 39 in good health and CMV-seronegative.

CDR3 sequence (DNA): TGTGCCAGTAGTATTCCGGGACAGGGGATTGGCGGGAGAAGGTACAATGAGCAGTTCTTC. It encodes CASSIPGQGIGGRRYNEQFF. The rearrangement links TRBV19 to TRBJ2-1; TRBD1 aligns across 10 bases. Germline CDR1 and CDR2: LNHDA and SQIVND (reference sequence). V was pared by 3 bases and J by 4 bases, with 18 bases of the junction left unmatched. The CDR3 runs to 20 residues.

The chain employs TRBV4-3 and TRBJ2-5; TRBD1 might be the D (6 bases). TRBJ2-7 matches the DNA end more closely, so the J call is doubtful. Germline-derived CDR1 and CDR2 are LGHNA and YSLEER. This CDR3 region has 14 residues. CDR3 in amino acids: CASSPVGTGYEQYF. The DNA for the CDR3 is TGCGCCAGCAGCCCGGTGGGTACAGGGTACGAGCAGTACTTC.

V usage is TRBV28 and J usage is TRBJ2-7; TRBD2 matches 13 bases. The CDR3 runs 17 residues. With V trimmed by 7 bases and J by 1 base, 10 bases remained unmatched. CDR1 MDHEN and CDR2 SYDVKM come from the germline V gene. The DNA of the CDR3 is TGTGCCAGCACCTCCGGAGGACTAGCGGGAGTATCCTACGAGCAGTACTTC. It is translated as CASTSGGLAGVSYEQYF.

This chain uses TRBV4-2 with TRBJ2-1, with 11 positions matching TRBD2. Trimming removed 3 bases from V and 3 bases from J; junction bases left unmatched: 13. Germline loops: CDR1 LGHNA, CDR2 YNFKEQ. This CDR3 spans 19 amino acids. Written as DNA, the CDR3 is TGTGCCAGCAGCCACCTGAAAGTCGGGACTAGCGGACTCTACAATGAGCAGTTCTTC. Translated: CASSHLKVGTSGLYNEQFF.

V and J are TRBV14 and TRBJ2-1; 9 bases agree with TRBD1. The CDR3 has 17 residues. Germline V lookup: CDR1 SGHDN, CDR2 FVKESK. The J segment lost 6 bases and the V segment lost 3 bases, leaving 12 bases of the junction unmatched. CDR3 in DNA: TGTGCCAGCAGCCAGCCCAAGGGGACAGGGACCTTCAATGAGCAGTTCTTC. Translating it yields CASSQPKGTGTFNEQFF. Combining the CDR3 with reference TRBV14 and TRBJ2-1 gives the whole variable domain EAGVTQFPSHSVIEKGQTVTLRCDPISGHDNLYWYRRVMGKEIKFLLHFVKESKQDESGMPNNRFLAERTGGTYSTLKVQPAELEDSGVYFCASSQPKGTGTFNEQFFGPGTRLTVL.

The DNA for the CDR3 is TGTGCCAGCAGTTTAGTCAGGACAGGGGTCACTGAAGCTTTCTTT. Amino acid sequence: CASSLVRTGVTEAFF. This chain connects TRBV28 to TRBJ1-1, with 9 bases fitting TRBD1. CDR3 length equals 15 residues. Trimming took 2 bases from V and 4 from J; bases not matched to a gene: 5. Germline CDR1 MDHEN, CDR2 SYDVKM.

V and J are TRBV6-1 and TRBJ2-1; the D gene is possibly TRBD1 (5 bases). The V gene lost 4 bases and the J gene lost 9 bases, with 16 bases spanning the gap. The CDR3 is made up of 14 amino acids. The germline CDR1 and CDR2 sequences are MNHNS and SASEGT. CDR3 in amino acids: CASSAQLSRGEQFF. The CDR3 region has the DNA TGTGCCAGCAGTGCCCAACTTAGTAGGGGTGAGCAGTTCTTC.

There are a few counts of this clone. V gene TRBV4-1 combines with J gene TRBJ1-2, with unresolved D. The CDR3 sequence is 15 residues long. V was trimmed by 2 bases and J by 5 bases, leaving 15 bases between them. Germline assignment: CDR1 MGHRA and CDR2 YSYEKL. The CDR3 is CASSQTGRVTYGYTF. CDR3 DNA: TGCGCCAGCAGCCAAACCGGGAGGGTCACATATGGCTACACCTTC.

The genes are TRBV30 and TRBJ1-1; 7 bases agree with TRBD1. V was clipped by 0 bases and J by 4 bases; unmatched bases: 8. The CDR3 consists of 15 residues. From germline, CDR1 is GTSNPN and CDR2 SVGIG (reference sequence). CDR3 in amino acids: CAWSVLRPGGTEAFF. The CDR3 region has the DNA TGTGCCTGGAGTGTACTGAGGCCAGGGGGCACTGAAGCTTTCTTT.

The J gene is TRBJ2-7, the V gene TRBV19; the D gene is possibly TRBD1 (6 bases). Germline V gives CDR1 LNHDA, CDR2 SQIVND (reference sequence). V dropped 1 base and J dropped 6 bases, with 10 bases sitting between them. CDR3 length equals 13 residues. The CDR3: CASSIGAGVEQYF. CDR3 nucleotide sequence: TGTGCCAGTAGTATAGGGGCAGGGGTCGAGCAGTACTTC.

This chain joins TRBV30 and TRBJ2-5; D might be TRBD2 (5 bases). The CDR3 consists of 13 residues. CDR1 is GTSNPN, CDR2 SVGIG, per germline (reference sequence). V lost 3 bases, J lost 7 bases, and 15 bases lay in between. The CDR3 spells CAWRAGGSGTQYF. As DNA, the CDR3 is TGTGCCTGGAGGGCGGGTGGGTCCGGGACCCAGTACTTC.

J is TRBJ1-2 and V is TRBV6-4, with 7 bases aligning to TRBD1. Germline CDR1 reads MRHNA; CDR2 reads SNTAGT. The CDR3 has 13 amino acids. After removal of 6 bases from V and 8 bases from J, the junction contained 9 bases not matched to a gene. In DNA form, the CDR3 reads TGTGCCAGCAGGCGGACAGGAGATGGGGGCTACACCTTC. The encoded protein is CASRRTGDGGYTF.

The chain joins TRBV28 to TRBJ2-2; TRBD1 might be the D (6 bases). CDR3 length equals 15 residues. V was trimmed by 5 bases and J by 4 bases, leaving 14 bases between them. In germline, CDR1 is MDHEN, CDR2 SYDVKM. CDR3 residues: CASSNDRSGTGELFF. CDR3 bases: TGTGCCAGCAGTAACGACAGGTCCGGCACCGGGGAGCTGTTTTTT.

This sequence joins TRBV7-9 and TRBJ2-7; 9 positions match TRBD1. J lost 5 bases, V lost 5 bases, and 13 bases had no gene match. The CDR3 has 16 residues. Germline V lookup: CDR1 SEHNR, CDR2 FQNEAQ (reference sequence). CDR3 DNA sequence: TGTGCCAGCAGCCCGGCGGGGGACAGGGACTTCAACGAGCAGTACTTC. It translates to CASSPAGDRDFNEQYF.

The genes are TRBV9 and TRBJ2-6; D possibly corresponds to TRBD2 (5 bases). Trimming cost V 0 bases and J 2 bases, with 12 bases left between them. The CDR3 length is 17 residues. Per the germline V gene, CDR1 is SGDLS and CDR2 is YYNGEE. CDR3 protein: CASSVARGTPGANVLTF. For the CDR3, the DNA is TGTGCCAGCAGCGTAGCTCGGGGTACCCCTGGGGCCAACGTCCTGACTTTC.

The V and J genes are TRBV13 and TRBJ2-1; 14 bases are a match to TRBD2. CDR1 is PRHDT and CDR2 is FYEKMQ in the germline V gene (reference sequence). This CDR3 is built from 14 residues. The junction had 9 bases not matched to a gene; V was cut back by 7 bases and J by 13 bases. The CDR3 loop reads CASTTTSGGAEQFF. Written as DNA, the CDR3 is TGTGCCAGCACCACGACTAGCGGGGGGGCCGAACAGTTCTTC.

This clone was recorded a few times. CDR3 protein: CASRTTGTSYEQYF. Here the CDR3 DNA reads TGTGCCAGCAGAACCACCGGGACATCCTACGAGCAGTACTTC. J is TRBJ2-7 and V is TRBV6-6, with D maybe TRBD1 (6 bases). The CDR3 extends over 14 amino acids. Germline V lookup: CDR1 MNHNY, CDR2 SVGAGI (reference sequence). Trimming took off 6 bases at V and 1 base at J, with 13 bases between the two ends.

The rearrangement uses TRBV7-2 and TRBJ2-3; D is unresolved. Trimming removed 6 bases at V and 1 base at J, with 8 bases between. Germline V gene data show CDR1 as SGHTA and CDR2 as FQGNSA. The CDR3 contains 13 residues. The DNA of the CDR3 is TGTGCCAGCAGTCTCCCGGGCACAGATACGCAGTATTTT. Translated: CASSLPGTDTQYF. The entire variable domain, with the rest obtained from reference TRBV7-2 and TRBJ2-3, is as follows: GAGVSQSPSNKVTEKGKDVELRCDPISGHTALYWYRQSLGQGLEFLIYFQGNSAPDKSGLPSDRFSAERTGGSVSTLTIQRTQQEDSAVYLCASSLPGTDTQYFGPGTRLTVL.

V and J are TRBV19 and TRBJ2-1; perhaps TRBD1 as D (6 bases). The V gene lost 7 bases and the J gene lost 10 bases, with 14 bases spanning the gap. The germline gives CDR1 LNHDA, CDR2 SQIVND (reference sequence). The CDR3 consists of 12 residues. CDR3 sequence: CASNLGGREQFF. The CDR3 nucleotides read TGTGCCAGTAATTTAGGGGGACGGGAGCAGTTCTTC.

The CDR3: CASSFQGKPYNEQFF. Written as DNA, the CDR3 is TGTGCCAGCAGTTTTCAGGGGAAGCCCTACAATGAGCAGTTCTTC. The rearrangement joins TRBV28 to TRBJ2-1; weak D call: TRBD1 (6 bases). The germline V gene encodes CDR1 MDHEN and CDR2 SYDVKM. V lost 3 bases and J lost 2, with 11 bases in between. This CDR3 has 15 residues. The complete variable domain, with remaining parts taken from reference TRBV28 and TRBJ2-1, reads DVKVTQSSRYLVKRTGEKVFLECVQDMDHENMFWYRQDPGLGLRLIYFSYDVKMKEKGDIPEGYSVSREKKERFSLILESASTNQTSMYLCASSFQGKPYNEQFFGPGTRLTVL.

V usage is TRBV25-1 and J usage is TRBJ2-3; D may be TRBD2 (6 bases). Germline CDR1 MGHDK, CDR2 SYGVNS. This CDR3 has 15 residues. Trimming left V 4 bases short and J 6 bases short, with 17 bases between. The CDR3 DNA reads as TGTGCCAGCAGTGGGGTGGGGGGAAAGGGGGATACGCAGTATTTT. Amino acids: CASSGVGGKGDTQYF.

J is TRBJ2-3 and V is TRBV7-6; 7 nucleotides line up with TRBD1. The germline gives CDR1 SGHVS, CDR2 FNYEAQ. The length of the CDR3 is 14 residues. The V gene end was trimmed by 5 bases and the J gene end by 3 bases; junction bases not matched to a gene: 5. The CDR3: CASSPQGETDTQYF. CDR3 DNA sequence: TGTGCCAGCAGCCCCCAGGGGGAAACAGATACGCAGTATTTT.

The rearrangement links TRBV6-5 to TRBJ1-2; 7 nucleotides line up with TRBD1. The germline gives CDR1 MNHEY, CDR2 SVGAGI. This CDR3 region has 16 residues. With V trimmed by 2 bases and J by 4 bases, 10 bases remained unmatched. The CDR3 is CASSYGSGQGGYGYTF. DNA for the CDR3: TGTGCCAGCAGTTACGGCTCGGGCCAGGGGGGCTATGGCTACACCTTC.

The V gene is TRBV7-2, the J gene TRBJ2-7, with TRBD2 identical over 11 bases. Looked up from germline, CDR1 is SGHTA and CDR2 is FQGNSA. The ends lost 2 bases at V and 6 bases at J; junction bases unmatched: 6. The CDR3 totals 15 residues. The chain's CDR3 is CASSLYSGRAGEQYF. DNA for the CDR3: TGTGCCAGCAGCTTATATAGCGGGAGGGCGGGCGAGCAGTACTTC.

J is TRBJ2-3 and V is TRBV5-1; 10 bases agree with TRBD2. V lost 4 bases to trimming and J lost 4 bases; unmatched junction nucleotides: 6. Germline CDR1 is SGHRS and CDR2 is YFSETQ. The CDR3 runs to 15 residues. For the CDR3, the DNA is TGCGCCAGCAGCCTGGGACTAGCGATTTCAGATACGCAGTATTTT. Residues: CASSLGLAISDTQYF.

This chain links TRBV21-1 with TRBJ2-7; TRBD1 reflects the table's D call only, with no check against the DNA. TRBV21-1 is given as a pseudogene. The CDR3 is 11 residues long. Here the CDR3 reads CASNTGNEQYF. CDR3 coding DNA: TGTGCCAGCAACACAGGGAACGAGCAGTACTTC.

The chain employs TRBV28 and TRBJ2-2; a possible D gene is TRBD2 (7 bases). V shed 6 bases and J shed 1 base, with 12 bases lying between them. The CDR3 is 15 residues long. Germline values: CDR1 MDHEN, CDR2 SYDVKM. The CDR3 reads CASSWGGQNTGELFF. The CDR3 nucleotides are TGTGCCAGCAGCTGGGGGGGGCAGAACACCGGGGAGCTGTTTTTT.